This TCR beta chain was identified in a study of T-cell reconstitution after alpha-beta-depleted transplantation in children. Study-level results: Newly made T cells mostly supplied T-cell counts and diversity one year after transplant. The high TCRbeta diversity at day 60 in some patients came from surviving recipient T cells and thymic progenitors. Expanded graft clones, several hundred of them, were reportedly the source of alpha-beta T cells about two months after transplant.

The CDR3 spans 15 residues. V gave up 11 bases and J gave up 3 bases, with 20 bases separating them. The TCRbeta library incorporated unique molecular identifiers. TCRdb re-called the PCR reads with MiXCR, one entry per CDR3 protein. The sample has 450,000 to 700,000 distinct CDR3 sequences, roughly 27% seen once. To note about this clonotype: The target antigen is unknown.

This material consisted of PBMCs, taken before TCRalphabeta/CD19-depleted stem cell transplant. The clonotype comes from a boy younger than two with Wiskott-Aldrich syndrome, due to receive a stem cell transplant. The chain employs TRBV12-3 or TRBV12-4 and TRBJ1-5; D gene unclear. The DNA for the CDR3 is TGTGCCCTCAGTTTCATGGCCGGACCCAATCAGCCCCAGCATTTT. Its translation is CALSFMAGPNQPQHF.